Listed below are T cell receptor beta chains from one sample, sequenced in a study of beta chain features in type 1 diabetes. Clones were sequenced by immunoSEQ multiplex PCR, and TCRdb holds only the in-frame ones, with some missing. This repertoire shows about 230,000 clones, over 8.5% found once; its top ten account for 0.03% to 0.035%. Sequencing was done on a sample of naive CD4+ T cells from blood. The receptor set was obtained from a woman under 30 in good health. Each CDR3 is given with its conserved first and last residue. The order of the fields is V gene, J gene, D gene, clone size, CDR3 protein, CDR3 DNA. A D gene is named only where the DNA matches it firmly. Only part of the rows carry a size: once, few, many, or a class if the clone is expanded.

v_gene: TRBV27
j_gene: TRBJ1-4
d_gene: -
abundance: few
CDR3aa: CASSLVWGQSNEKLFF
CDR3nt: TGTGCCAGCAGTTTAGTATGGGGCCAGTCGAATGAAAAACTGTTTTTT

v_gene: TRBV12-5
j_gene: TRBJ2-7
d_gene: TRBD2
abundance: -
CDR3aa: CASGLLAGGPYEQYF
CDR3nt: TGTGCTAGTGGTTTGCTGGCGGGAGGCCCCTACGAGCAGTACTTC

v_gene: TRBV15
j_gene: TRBJ2-5
d_gene: -
abundance: few
CDR3aa: CATSRERSQETQYF
CDR3nt: TGTGCCACCAGCAGAGAGCGGTCCCAAGAGACCCAGTACTTC

v_gene: TRBV4-1
j_gene: TRBJ1-2
d_gene: -
abundance: few
CDR3aa: CASSQVLRRTSGYTF
CDR3nt: TGCGCCAGCAGCCAAGTCCTCAGGAGGACGAGTGGCTACACCTTC

v_gene: TRBV4-1
j_gene: TRBJ2-1
d_gene: TRBD1
abundance: few
CDR3aa: CASTSEATGGWNEQFF
CDR3nt: TGCGCCAGCACCTCCGAAGCAACAGGGGGCTGGAATGAGCAGTTCTTC

v_gene: TRBV10-2
j_gene: TRBJ2-1
d_gene: -
abundance: -
CDR3aa: CASTAQRNEQFF
CDR3nt: TGCGCCAGCACCGCGCAGCGCAATGAGCAGTTCTTC

v_gene: TRBV9
j_gene: TRBJ2-1
d_gene: TRBD2
abundance: -
CDR3aa: CASSGLAQYNEQFF
CDR3nt: TGTGCCAGCAGCGGACTAGCGCAATACAATGAGCAGTTCTTC

v_gene: TRBV7-2
j_gene: TRBJ1-5
d_gene: TRBD1
abundance: -
CDR3aa: CASSLYRTGRSNQPQHF
CDR3nt: TGTGCCAGCAGCTTATATCGGACAGGGCGAAGCAATCAGCCCCAGCATTTT

v_gene: TRBV2
j_gene: TRBJ2-7
d_gene: TRBD1
abundance: -
CDR3aa: CASKFGTGGSYEQYF
CDR3nt: TGTGCCAGCAAGTTCGGGACAGGGGGCTCCTACGAGCAGTACTTC

v_gene: TRBV9
j_gene: TRBJ2-1
d_gene: TRBD1
abundance: -
CDR3aa: CASSVGQGAYNGEQFF
CDR3nt: TGTGCCAGCAGCGTAGGGCAGGGGGCGTACAATGGTGAGCAGTTCTTC

v_gene: TRBV5-1
j_gene: TRBJ2-1
d_gene: TRBD2
abundance: -
CDR3aa: CASSLGLAGGYNEQFF
CDR3nt: TGCGCCAGCAGCTTGGGGCTTGCGGGGGGATACAATGAGCAGTTCTTC

v_gene: TRBV5-1
j_gene: TRBJ1-1
d_gene: TRBD1
abundance: -
CDR3aa: CASSWGQANTEAFF
CDR3nt: TGCGCCAGCAGCTGGGGACAGGCCAACACTGAAGCTTTCTTT

v_gene: TRBV18
j_gene: TRBJ1-2
d_gene: -
abundance: many
CDR3aa: CASSPLDSSPGYTF
CDR3nt: TGTGCCAGCTCACCACTGGACAGTTCTCCTGGCTACACCTTC

v_gene: TRBV5-1
j_gene: TRBJ2-5
d_gene: -
abundance: -
CDR3aa: CASSLETEETQYF
CDR3nt: TGCGCCAGCAGCTTGGAGACAGAAGAGACCCAGTACTTC

v_gene: TRBV19
j_gene: TRBJ2-1
d_gene: TRBD2
abundance: few
CDR3aa: CASRTSGRPNEQFF
CDR3nt: TGTGCCAGTAGAACTAGCGGGAGGCCTAATGAGCAGTTCTTC

v_gene: TRBV7-2
j_gene: TRBJ2-1
d_gene: -
abundance: few
CDR3aa: CASSGPVNEQFF
CDR3nt: TGTGCCAGCAGCGGGCCTGTTAATGAGCAGTTCTTC

v_gene: TRBV11-2
j_gene: TRBJ2-7
d_gene: TRBD1
abundance: few
CDR3aa: CASSLEWPGGEEQYF
CDR3nt: TGTGCCAGCAGCTTAGAATGGCCAGGGGGCGAGGAGCAGTACTTC

v_gene: TRBV13
j_gene: TRBJ2-7
d_gene: TRBD2
abundance: few
CDR3aa: CASSAGTSVYEQYF
CDR3nt: TGTGCCAGCAGCGCCGGGACTAGCGTTTACGAGCAGTACTTC

v_gene: TRBV29-1
j_gene: TRBJ2-3
d_gene: -
abundance: many
CDR3aa: CSVWGRYTDTQYF
CDR3nt: TGCAGCGTTTGGGGGCGTTACACAGATACGCAGTATTTT

v_gene: TRBV5-1
j_gene: TRBJ2-5
d_gene: -
abundance: few
CDR3aa: CASSLGDQETQYF
CDR3nt: TGCGCCAGCAGCTTAGGGGACCAAGAGACCCAGTACTTC

v_gene: TRBV7-2
j_gene: TRBJ2-7
d_gene: -
abundance: few
CDR3aa: CASRLTASSYEQYF
CDR3nt: TGTGCCAGCAGGTTGACTGCCTCCTCCTACGAGCAGTACTTC

v_gene: TRBV7-3
j_gene: TRBJ1-4
d_gene: -
abundance: -
CDR3aa: CASSLFGPEKLFF
CDR3nt: TGTGCCAGCAGCTTATTCGGTCCTGAAAAACTGTTTTTT

v_gene: TRBV19
j_gene: TRBJ1-4
d_gene: TRBD1
abundance: -
CDR3aa: CASSIDLFGTGIEKLFF
CDR3nt: TGTGCCAGTAGTATAGATCTATTTGGGACAGGGATTGAAAAACTGTTTTTT

v_gene: TRBV5-1
j_gene: TRBJ1-5
d_gene: TRBD1
abundance: -
CDR3aa: CASSLGDRGHQPQHF
CDR3nt: TGCGCCAGCAGCTTGGGGGACAGGGGGCATCAGCCCCAGCATTTT

v_gene: TRBV28
j_gene: TRBJ2-7
d_gene: TRBD1
abundance: few
CDR3aa: CASTDREYEQYF
CDR3nt: TGTGCCAGCACGGACAGGGAATACGAGCAGTACTTC

v_gene: TRBV5-4
j_gene: TRBJ2-5
d_gene: TRBD1
abundance: few
CDR3aa: CASSSRDREQETQYF
CDR3nt: TGTGCCAGCAGCTCAAGGGACAGGGAACAAGAGACCCAGTACTTC

v_gene: TRBV27
j_gene: TRBJ2-2
d_gene: TRBD2
abundance: -
CDR3aa: CASRSGGRGGELFF
CDR3nt: TGTGCCAGTCGTAGCGGGGGGCGGGGCGGGGAGCTGTTTTTT

v_gene: TRBV2
j_gene: TRBJ2-1
d_gene: TRBD2
abundance: few
CDR3aa: CASRGTSGGGLYNEQFF
CDR3nt: TGTGCCAGCAGGGGGACTAGCGGGGGGGGTCTTTACAATGAGCAGTTCTTC

v_gene: TRBV19
j_gene: TRBJ1-5
d_gene: TRBD1
abundance: -
CDR3aa: CASSMEGQGGQPQHF
CDR3nt: TGTGCCAGTAGTATGGAGGGACAGGGTGGGCAGCCCCAGCATTTT

v_gene: TRBV7-2
j_gene: TRBJ2-1
d_gene: -
abundance: -
CDR3aa: CASSLDSGSYNEQFF
CDR3nt: TGTGCCAGCAGCTTAGACTCAGGCTCCTACAATGAGCAGTTCTTC

v_gene: TRBV5-4
j_gene: TRBJ2-7
d_gene: -
abundance: few
CDR3aa: CASRGQGSYEQYF
CDR3nt: TGTGCCAGCAGAGGGCAGGGATCCTACGAGCAGTACTTC

v_gene: TRBV5-1
j_gene: TRBJ1-1
d_gene: -
abundance: few
CDR3aa: CASSLVRGTEAFF
CDR3nt: TGCGCCAGCAGCTTGGTCAGGGGTACTGAAGCTTTCTTT

v_gene: TRBV5-1
j_gene: TRBJ1-4
d_gene: -
abundance: -
CDR3aa: CASSEFGGLGEKLFF
CDR3nt: TGCGCCAGCAGCGAGTTCGGGGGATTGGGTGAAAAACTGTTTTTT

v_gene: TRBV30
j_gene: TRBJ2-3
d_gene: TRBD1
abundance: -
CDR3aa: CAWSVGTGVSDTQYF
CDR3nt: TGTGCCTGGAGTGTAGGGACAGGGGTCTCAGATACGCAGTATTTT

v_gene: TRBV19
j_gene: TRBJ2-7
d_gene: TRBD1
abundance: -
CDR3aa: CASSSRDRALNYEQYF
CDR3nt: TGTGCCAGTAGTTCCCGGGACAGGGCACTTAACTACGAGCAGTACTTC

v_gene: TRBV29-1
j_gene: TRBJ1-2
d_gene: -
abundance: -
CDR3aa: CSATSPDGANYGYTF
CDR3nt: TGCAGCGCAACCTCCCCGGATGGAGCTAACTATGGCTACACCTTC

v_gene: TRBV5-4
j_gene: TRBJ2-5
d_gene: TRBD2
abundance: -
CDR3aa: CASSLGTSGEETQYF
CDR3nt: TGTGCCAGCAGCTTGGGGACTAGCGGGGAAGAGACCCAGTACTTC

v_gene: TRBV30
j_gene: TRBJ2-7
d_gene: TRBD2
abundance: few
CDR3aa: CAWSAGGFVYEQYF
CDR3nt: TGTGCCTGGAGTGCGGGAGGGTTTGTGTACGAGCAGTACTTC

v_gene: TRBV6-1
j_gene: TRBJ2-7
d_gene: -
abundance: -
CDR3aa: CASTRDSSYEQYF
CDR3nt: TGTGCCAGCACCCGGGACTCCTCCTACGAGCAGTACTTC

v_gene: TRBV7-9
j_gene: TRBJ1-5
d_gene: TRBD1
abundance: many
CDR3aa: CASSWQGGEGQPQHF
CDR3nt: TGTGCCAGCAGCTGGCAGGGGGGCGAGGGTCAGCCCCAGCATTTT

v_gene: TRBV4-1
j_gene: TRBJ1-5
d_gene: -
abundance: few
CDR3aa: CASSQEFLGATGQPQHF
CDR3nt: TGCGCCAGCAGCCAAGAATTTCTGGGGGCGACCGGGCAGCCCCAGCATTTT

v_gene: TRBV5-1
j_gene: TRBJ1-4
d_gene: TRBD1
abundance: -
CDR3aa: CASQRGTVNEKLFF
CDR3nt: TGCGCCAGCCAGAGGGGGACAGTAAATGAAAAACTGTTTTTT

v_gene: TRBV29-1
j_gene: TRBJ2-7
d_gene: TRBD1
abundance: -
CDR3aa: CSATTGDYEQYF
CDR3nt: TGCAGCGCCACGACAGGGGACTACGAGCAGTACTTC

v_gene: TRBV5-1
j_gene: TRBJ2-7
d_gene: -
abundance: few
CDR3aa: CASSLEQGRFYEQYF
CDR3nt: TGCGCCAGCAGCTTGGAACAGGGTCGATTCTACGAGCAGTACTTC

v_gene: TRBV4-1
j_gene: TRBJ2-7
d_gene: TRBD2
abundance: -
CDR3aa: CASSLRTSVYEQYF
CDR3nt: TGCGCCAGCAGCCTCCGGACTAGTGTGTACGAGCAGTACTTC

v_gene: TRBV18
j_gene: TRBJ2-3
d_gene: -
abundance: -
CDR3aa: CASSPLEGGSTDTQYF
CDR3nt: TGTGCCAGCTCACCACTTGAGGGCGGGAGCACAGATACGCAGTATTTT

v_gene: TRBV19
j_gene: TRBJ2-2
d_gene: -
abundance: -
CDR3aa: CASSIGLVAPGTGELFF
CDR3nt: TGTGCCAGTAGTATAGGACTAGTCGCGCCGGGCACCGGGGAGCTGTTTTTT